This T cell receptor (beta chain) was documented in a study of cytomegalovirus exposure and HLA in healthy donors. The PCR had 60 Vbeta and 13 Jbeta primers. Only in-frame clones appear in the TCRdb table, and some are missing; sequencing was by immunoSEQ multiplex PCR. Among some 200,000 clones listed, almost 85% were seen once. Germline V gene data show CDR1 as SGHTA and CDR2 as FQGTGA. The CDR3 runs 13 residues. V shed 7 bases and J 4 bases; nucleotides not matched to a gene: 3. The chain is built from TRBV7-3 and TRBJ2-2; 7 bases line up with TRBD2. Sequencing was done on a sample of PBMCs. This TCR was sampled from a woman in her thirties or forties in good health and CMV-seronegative. The CDR3 sequence is CASTSGGTGELFF. The DNA for the CDR3 is TGTGCCAGCACCTCGGGGGGCACCGGGGAGCTGTTTTTT.